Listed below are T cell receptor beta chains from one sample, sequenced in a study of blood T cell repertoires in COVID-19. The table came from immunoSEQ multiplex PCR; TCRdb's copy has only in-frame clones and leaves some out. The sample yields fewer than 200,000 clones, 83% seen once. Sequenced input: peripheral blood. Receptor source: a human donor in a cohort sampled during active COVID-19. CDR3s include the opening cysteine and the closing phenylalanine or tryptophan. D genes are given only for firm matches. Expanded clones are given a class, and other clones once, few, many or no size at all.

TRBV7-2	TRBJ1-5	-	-	TGTGCCAGCAGCTTAGGAGGATATAGCAATCAGCCCCAGCATTTT	CASSLGGYSNQPQHF
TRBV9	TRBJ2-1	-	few	TGTGCCAGCAGCGCCCGACTGGGCTCGGGGAATGAGCAGTTCTTC	CASSARLGSGNEQFF
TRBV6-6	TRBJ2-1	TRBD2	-	TGTGCCAGCAGTCGCCGGACTAGCGGGAGCCATGAGCAGTTCTTC	CASSRRTSGSHEQFF
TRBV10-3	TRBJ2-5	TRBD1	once	TGTGCCATCAGGCGGACAGGGGAGAGGGAGACCCAGTACTTC	CAIRRTGERETQYF
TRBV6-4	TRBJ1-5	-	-	TGTGCCAGCAGTGCCGCTTCGGGACACCCAAGCAATCAGCCCCAGCATTTT	CASSAASGHPSNQPQHF
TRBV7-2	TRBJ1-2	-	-	TGTGCCAGCGCCTCCCAGGGGATAGGCTATGGCTACACCTTC	CASASQGIGYGYTF
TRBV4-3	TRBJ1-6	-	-	TGCGCCAGCAGCCAAGAGACCGAGGCTTCACCCCTCCACTTT	CASSQETEASPLHF
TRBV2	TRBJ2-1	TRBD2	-	TGTGCCAGCACCCCCGCTGGGGCTAGCGGGGGCAATGAGCAGTTCTTC	CASTPAGASGGNEQFF
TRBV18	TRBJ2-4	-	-	TGTGCCAGCTCACCACCGTGGGCTAAGCTAGCCAAAAACATTCAGTACTTC	CASSPPWAKLAKNIQYF
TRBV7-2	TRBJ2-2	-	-	TGTGCCAGCAGCTTGGGACTGTCGAACACCGGGGAGCTGTTTTTT	CASSLGLSNTGELFF
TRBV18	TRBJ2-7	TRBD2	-	TGTGCCAGCCGAGCGGGGGTTCTCGGGGAGCAGTACTTC	CASRAGVLGEQYF
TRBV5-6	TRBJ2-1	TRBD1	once	TGTGCCGCCGCCACAGGGGGCGAACTTTACTCCTACAATGAGCAGTTCTTC	CAAATGGELYSYNEQFF
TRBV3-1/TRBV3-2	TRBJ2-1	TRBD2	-	TGTGCCAGCAGCCGAAGCGGGGGCTCCAATGAGCAGTTCTTC	CASSRSGGSNEQFF
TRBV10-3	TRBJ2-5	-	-	TGTGCCATCAGGGCGACAGGCGCCCCAGAGACCCAGTACTTC	CAIRATGAPETQYF
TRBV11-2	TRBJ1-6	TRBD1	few	TGTGCCAGCAGCGGGACAGAGAGTTATTCACCCCTCCACTTT	CASSGTESYSPLHF
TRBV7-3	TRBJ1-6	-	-	TGTGCCAGCAGCTTAGGATCGGGGTCCTCAGATAATTCACCCCTCCACTTT	CASSLGSGSSDNSPLHF
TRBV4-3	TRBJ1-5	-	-	TGCGCCAGCAGCCAAGGGTCGACAGGTAAACAGCCCCAGCATTTT	CASSQGSTGKQPQHF
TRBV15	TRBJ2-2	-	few	TGTGCCACCAGCGGCAGGGGTTACACCGGGGAGCTGTTTTTT	CATSGRGYTGELFF
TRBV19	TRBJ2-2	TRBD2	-	TGTGCCAGTAGTGTCCTAGCGGGGGGGCCCGGGGAGCTGTTTTTT	CASSVLAGGPGELFF
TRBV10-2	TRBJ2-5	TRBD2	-	TGCGCCAGCAGTGAAGGCGGGAGGGAGACCCAGTACTTC	CASSEGGRETQYF
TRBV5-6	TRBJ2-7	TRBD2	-	TGTGCCAGCAGCCAGCTAGCGGGAGCTTACGAGCAGTACTTC	CASSQLAGAYEQYF
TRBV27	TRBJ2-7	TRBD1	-	TGTGCCAGCAGCCCCGGGACAGGCGGCGAGCAGTACTTC	CASSPGTGGEQYF
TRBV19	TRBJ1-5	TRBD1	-	TGTGCCAGTAGTATTGGGACAGGGGGTAATCAGCCCCAGCATTTT	CASSIGTGGNQPQHF
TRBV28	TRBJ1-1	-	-	TGTGCCAGCAACAGGGCCGCTGAAGCTTTCTTT	CASNRAAEAFF
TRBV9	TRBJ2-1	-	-	TGTGCCAGCAGCGTACAAACAGGCAACTACAATGAGCAGTTCTTC	CASSVQTGNYNEQFF
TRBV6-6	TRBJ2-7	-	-	TGTGCCAGCGGGAGGCAGGGCGCCGGCTACGAGCAGTACTTC	CASGRQGAGYEQYF
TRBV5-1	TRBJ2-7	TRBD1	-	TGCGCCACCAACCGACAGGGGGCGGGGGAGCAGTACTTC	CATNRQGAGEQYF
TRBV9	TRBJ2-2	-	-	TGTGCCAGCAGCGTAGAGGAGGGAGGCACCGGGGAGCTGTTTTTT	CASSVEEGGTGELFF
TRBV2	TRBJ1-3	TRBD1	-	TGTGCCAGGACAGGGGCCGGAAACACCATATATTTT	CARTGAGNTIYF
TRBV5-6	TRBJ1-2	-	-	TGTGCCAGCAGCTTGGCGCGGGGGAACTATGGCTACACCTTC	CASSLARGNYGYTF
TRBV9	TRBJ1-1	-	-	TGTGCCAGCAGCGTAGAGCCCGTCACTGAAGCTTTCTTT	CASSVEPVTEAFF
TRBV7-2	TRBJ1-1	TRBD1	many	TGTGCCAGCAGCCCAGGGGGCATGAACACTGAAGCTTTCTTT	CASSPGGMNTEAFF
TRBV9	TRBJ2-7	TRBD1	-	TGTGCCAGCAGCGCCGGACAGGGGGGAATATACGAGCAGTACTTC	CASSAGQGGIYEQYF
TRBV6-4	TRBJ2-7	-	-	TGTGCCAGCCCCGGGACATTACCCTACGAGCAGTACTTC	CASPGTLPYEQYF
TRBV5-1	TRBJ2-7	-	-	TGCGCCAGCAGCTTGGACTCTACCTACGAGCAGTACTTC	CASSLDSTYEQYF
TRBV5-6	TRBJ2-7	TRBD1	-	TGTGCCAGCAGCTTCCGACAGGGCTGGTACGAGCAGTACTTC	CASSFRQGWYEQYF
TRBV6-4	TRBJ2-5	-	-	TGTGCCAGCAGTGTAGGGGCCGGGGAGACCCAGTACTTC	CASSVGAGETQYF
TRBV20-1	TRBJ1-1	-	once	TGCAGTGCTAGTACAGACAGGCCAGCTTTCTTT	CSASTDRPAFF
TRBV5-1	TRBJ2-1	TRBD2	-	TGCGCCAGCAGCTTTGGGACTACAAACAATGAGCAGTTCTTC	CASSFGTTNNEQFF
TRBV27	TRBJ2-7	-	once	TGTGCCAGCAGTCCCAAATCAGTTTACGAGCAGTACTTC	CASSPKSVYEQYF